This TCR beta chain is drawn from a study of blood T cells in healthy people across ages (dated by TCRdb to the mid-2010s). At the level of the whole study: In model experiments, template switching captured about one uniquely barcoded TCR beta cDNA molecule for every two T cells. Using the same blood draw, the study looked at two additional independent replicas of 1 million unique cDNA reads for two donors, one aged 18 to 29 and the other aged 80 or older. To avoid experimental bias, donors of different ages were spread randomly across the sequencing lanes. Using deep sequencing normalized with unique cDNA molecular identifiers, the study measured how TCR beta repertoire diversity changes with age. Donors were grouped into four age groups: young (average 16 years), middle-aged (under 40), aged (approximately 67) and long-lived (approximately 78). General conclusions and limits of the study: Estimates of total diversity based on one million sequenced T cells were regarded as lower bounds and as underestimates. Bulk unsorted PBMC profiling prevented conclusive comparison of naive and antigen-experienced compartments. The percentage of naive T cells measured by flow cytometry correlated strongly with observed TCR beta diversity. The long-lived group showed more naive CD4+ T cells, fewer expanded clones and increased TCR diversity than the aged group, suggesting age selection. As age increased, observed TCR beta diversity per million T cells dropped in a roughly linear way, and a significant reduction was already evident by age about 40. Because donor CMV infection status was unknown, age-related changes in expanded clonotypes were potentially confounded.

Donors were a few dozen systemically healthy Caucasian individuals from Russia aged roughly 6 to 90 years. Around 10 milliliters of peripheral blood were drawn from each donor into EDTA-treated Vacutainer tubes. Ficoll-Paque density-gradient centrifugation was used to isolate PBMCs, with at least 7 million obtained per sample. Total RNA, at least 6 micrograms per sample, was extracted from PBMCs with Trizol reagent. The percentages of naive CD45RAhigh/CD27high T cells were determined by flow cytometry on a PBMC aliquot from every donor. The CDR3 runs 16 residues from the cysteine to the phenylalanine. The CDR3 DNA has 48 bases and is translated from base 1. The germline V gene encodes CDR1 SEHNR and CDR2 FQNEAQ (reference sequence). A distance of 21 bases separates the germline ends of V and J, which lose 5 bases and 7 bases respectively. This clonotype was counted only a few times. Its antigen is unknown. Base qualities are not recorded, but no much larger clone differs from it by a single base.

Library preparation was by 5' RACE. Instrument used: Illumina HiSeq 2500. A second about 7 to 12 cycle PCR used a sample-barcoded 5' primer and a J-beta primer mix. Each TCR beta cDNA molecule received a unique molecular identifier from a template-switch 5' adaptor carrying 12 random nucleotides. Each sample yielded at least 2.5 million CDR3-containing paired-end reads. All of the RNA was converted into first-strand cDNA using the Mint cDNA synthesis kit, with a TRBC-specific oligonucleotide serving as the primer. Following uracil-DNA glycosylase treatment, all cDNA underwent a first 18-cycle PCR with the universal primers M1SS and BC2_uni_R. Concerning the study's data processing: For normalization, 1 million high-quality reads were randomly selected from each sample, with every read carrying a distinct molecular identifier. Instead of being binned into consensus sequences, reads that shared molecular identifiers were thrown out. MiTCR, set to a Q25 quality threshold and the strictest error-elimination algorithm, was used for CDR3 identification, clonotype clustering and error correction. A nonparametric unseen species model with Euler transformation was used to estimate a lower bound on total TCR beta diversity. The public reads were quality trimmed at Q25 with fastp and then assembled into clones with MiXCR by TCRdb, keeping productive beta chains. Rows with one shared CDR3 protein collapse into an entry with the most common genes and DNA. The V and J calls and clone size are TCRdb's, not the authors'. Recorded for this sample are 710,000 or so distinct CDR3 sequences; approximately 22% of them occurred a single time. The ten largest account for about 22% of the sample.

This chain joins TRBV7-9 to TRBJ2-4; the D gene remains uncertain. The sequence was collected from a man between 65 and 85 years old in good health. Sequencing input: blood. The CDR3 in this case is CASSDLRVQKPNIQYF. The nucleotide sequence reads TGTGCCAGCAGCGACTTACGGGTGCAGAAACCCAACATTCAGTACTTC.